The sequence of this T cell receptor (beta chain) was determined in a study of cytomegalovirus exposure and HLA in healthy donors. Regarding this clone: The antigen is not known.

Regarding donors, all were healthy bone marrow donors. In the PCR, 60 Vbeta and 13 Jbeta primers were used. Using immunoSEQ multiplex PCR, the repertoire was profiled, and TCRdb retains in-frame clones only, with some absent. The sample holds 70,000 to 80,000 clones. Overall study findings and caveats: Later analysis showed TCR association rates varying by HLA locus, highest for DRB1 and lowest for HLA-C.

The sequence was obtained from a man aged 40-49 years in good health and CMV-seronegative. The sequencing input was PBMCs.

CDR3 sequence: CASSMVRTSGTDTQYF. DNA for the CDR3: TGTGCCAGTAGTATGGTCCGGACTAGCGGCACAGATACGCAGTATTTT. V and J are TRBV19 and TRBJ2-3, with 9 bases aligning to TRBD2. The length of the CDR3 is 16 residues. The germline CDR1 and CDR2 sequences are LNHDA and SQIVND (reference sequence). Germline trimming cut 3 bases from V and 1 base from J; bases unmatched to any gene: 5.